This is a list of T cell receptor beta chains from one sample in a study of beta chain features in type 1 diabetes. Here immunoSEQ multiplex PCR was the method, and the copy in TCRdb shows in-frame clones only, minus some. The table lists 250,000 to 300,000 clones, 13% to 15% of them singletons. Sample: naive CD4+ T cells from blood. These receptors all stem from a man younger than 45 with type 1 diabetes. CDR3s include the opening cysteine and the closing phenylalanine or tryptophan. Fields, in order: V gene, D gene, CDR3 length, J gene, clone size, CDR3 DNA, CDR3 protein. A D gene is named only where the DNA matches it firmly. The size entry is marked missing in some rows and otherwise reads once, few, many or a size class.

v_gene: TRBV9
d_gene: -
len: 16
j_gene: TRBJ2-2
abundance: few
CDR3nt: TGTGCCAGCAGCGTAGAAGGACCCAGGGGAATTGGGGAGCTGTTTTTT
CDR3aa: CASSVEGPRGIGELFF

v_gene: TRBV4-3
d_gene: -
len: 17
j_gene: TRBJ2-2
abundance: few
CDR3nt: TGCGCCAGCAGCCAAGATTTGCAGGGGGGCTTTACCCGGGAGCTGTTTTTT
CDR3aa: CASSQDLQGGFTRELFF

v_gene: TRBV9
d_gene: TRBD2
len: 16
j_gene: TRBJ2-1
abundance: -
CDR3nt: TGTGCCAGCAGCGTAGAAAGCAGCGGGAGAGGGGGGGAGCAGTTCTTC
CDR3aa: CASSVESSGRGGEQFF

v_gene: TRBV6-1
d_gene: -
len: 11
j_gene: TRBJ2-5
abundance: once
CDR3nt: TGTGCCAGCGGGGCCGGGGAGACCCAGTACTTC
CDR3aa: CASGAGETQYF

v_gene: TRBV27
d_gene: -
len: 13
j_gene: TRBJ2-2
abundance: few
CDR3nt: TGTGCCAGCAGCCATCAGAACACCGGGGAGCTGTTTTTT
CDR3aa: CASSHQNTGELFF

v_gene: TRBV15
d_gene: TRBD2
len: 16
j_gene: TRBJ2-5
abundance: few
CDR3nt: TGTGCCACCAGCCTTACTAGCGGGAGAAGTGGAGAGACCCAGTACTTC
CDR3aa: CATSLTSGRSGETQYF

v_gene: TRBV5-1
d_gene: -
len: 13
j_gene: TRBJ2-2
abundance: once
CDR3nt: TGCGCCAGCACCCTCGACAGAACCAGGGAGCTGTTTTTT
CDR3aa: CASTLDRTRELFF

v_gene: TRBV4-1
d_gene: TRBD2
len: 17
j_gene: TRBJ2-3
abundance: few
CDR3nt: TGCGCCAGCAGCCAAGTGAGGACTAGCGGGATATCAGATACGCAGTATTTT
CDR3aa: CASSQVRTSGISDTQYF

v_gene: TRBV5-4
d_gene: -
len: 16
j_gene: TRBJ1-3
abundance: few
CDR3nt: TGTGCCAGCAGCACTGGACAATTTAGTTCTGGAAACACCATATATTTT
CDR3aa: CASSTGQFSSGNTIYF

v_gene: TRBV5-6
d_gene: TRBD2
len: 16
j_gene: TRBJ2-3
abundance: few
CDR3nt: TGTGCCAGCAGCTTTAGCGGGAGAGCGAGCACAGATACGCAGTATTTT
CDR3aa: CASSFSGRASTDTQYF

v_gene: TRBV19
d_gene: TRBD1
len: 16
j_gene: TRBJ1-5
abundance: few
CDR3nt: TGTGCCAGTAGTACGGAGCAGGGGGCCGGCAATCAGCCCCAGCATTTT
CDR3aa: CASSTEQGAGNQPQHF

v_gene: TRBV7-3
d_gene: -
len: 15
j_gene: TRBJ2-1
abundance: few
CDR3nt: TGTGCCAGCAGCTTAAGCATGGGGGCGGCCGGTGAGCAGTTCTTC
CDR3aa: CASSLSMGAAGEQFF

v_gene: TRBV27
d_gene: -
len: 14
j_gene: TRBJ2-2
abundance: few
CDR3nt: TGTGCCAGCGCGTTCCTTCGGAGGTCCGGGGAGCTGTTTTTT
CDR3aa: CASAFLRRSGELFF

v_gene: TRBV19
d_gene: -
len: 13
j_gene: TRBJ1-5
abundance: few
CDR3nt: TGTGCCAGTAGTACACAGGCGAATCAGCCCCAGCATTTT
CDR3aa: CASSTQANQPQHF

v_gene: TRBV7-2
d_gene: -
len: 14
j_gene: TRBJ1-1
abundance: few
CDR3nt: TGTGCCAGCAGCTTAGCCGGGTTGAACACTGAAGCTTTCTTT
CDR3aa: CASSLAGLNTEAFF

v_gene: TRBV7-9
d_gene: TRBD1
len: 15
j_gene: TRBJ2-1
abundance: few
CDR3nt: TGTGCCAGCAGCCTCGGGACAGGGCCCTACAATGAGCAGTTCTTC
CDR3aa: CASSLGTGPYNEQFF

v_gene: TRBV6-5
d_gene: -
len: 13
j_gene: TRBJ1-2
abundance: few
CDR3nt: TGTGCCAGCAGTTACGCAGGGGTAGAGGGCTACACCTTC
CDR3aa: CASSYAGVEGYTF

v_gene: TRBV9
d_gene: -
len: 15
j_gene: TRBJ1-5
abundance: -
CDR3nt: TGTGCCAGCAGCGTCCAGGGTTATAGCAATCAGCCCCAGCATTTT
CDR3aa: CASSVQGYSNQPQHF

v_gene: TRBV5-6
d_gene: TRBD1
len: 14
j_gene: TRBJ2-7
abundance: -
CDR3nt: TGTGCCAGCAGCAGAGGACAGGGTCACTACGAGCAGTACTTC
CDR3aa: CASSRGQGHYEQYF